One sample yielded the 17 T cell receptor beta chains listed below, sequenced in a study of blood T cell repertoires in COVID-19. Method: immunoSEQ multiplex PCR; TCRdb's copy keeps in-frame clones and lacks some. This table has around 170,000 clones, roughly 80% appearing once. Specimen: peripheral blood. The receptors were gathered from a man aged 18 to 29 with active or convalescent COVID-19.

The genes are TRBV5-4 and TRBJ2-2; D is perhaps TRBD2 (6 bases). CDR1 is SGHNT and CDR2 is YYREEE in the germline V gene (reference sequence). The CDR3 length is 14 residues. Trimming left V 3 bases short and J 4 bases short, with 10 bases between. The CDR3 coding sequence is TGTGCCAGCAGCTCGGGACTGTTCACCGGGGAGCTGTTTTTT. This gives the protein CASSSGLFTGELFF.

This clone appeared a single time. This chain connects TRBV18 to TRBJ2-3; tentative D call: TRBD2 (6 bases). The CDR3 extends over 14 amino acids. CDR1 and CDR2 (germline): KGHSH, LQKENI. V was trimmed by 4 bases and J by 7 bases, leaving 15 bases between them. The CDR3 nucleotides read TGTGCCAGCTCACGGGACTTCCTCAACAATACGCAGTATTTT. Translated: CASSRDFLNNTQYF.

The rearrangement uses TRBV6-5 and TRBJ1-1, with D maybe TRBD1 (5 bases). The ends were cut back, 5 bases at V and 8 bases at J, with 12 bases in the middle. The CDR3 is 12 residues long. CDR1 MNHEY and CDR2 SVGAGI come from the germline V gene. The CDR3 protein is CASSHLKGEAFF. CDR3 DNA sequence: TGTGCCAGCAGTCACCTAAAGGGGGAAGCTTTCTTT.

The chain is built from TRBV6-6 and TRBJ2-6; D is unresolved. Germline CDR1 reads MNHNY; CDR2 reads SVGAGI (reference sequence). Trimming stripped 1 base from V and 4 bases from J, with 5 bases between. The CDR3 is 14 residues long. The CDR3 DNA is TGTGCCAGCAGTTACTTAGCCGGGGCCAACGTCCTGACTTTC. This encodes CASSYLAGANVLTF.

This rearrangement joins TRBV19 to TRBJ1-1, with D tentatively TRBD1 (5 bases). V lost 3 bases and J 3 bases, leaving 20 bases between the germline ends. The CDR3 has 17 residues. Germline V lookup: CDR1 LNHDA, CDR2 SQIVND (reference sequence). In DNA form, the CDR3 reads TGTGCCAGTAGTATGAACCTAGACTGGACGACAGACACTGAAGCTTTCTTT. Translation: CASSMNLDWTTDTEAFF.

This sequence joins TRBV5-4 and TRBJ1-1; 7 positions agree with TRBD1. The V gene end was trimmed by 1 base and the J gene end by 4 bases; junction bases not matched to a gene: 4. The CDR3 spans 14 residues. Germline V gene lookup returns CDR1 SGHNT and CDR2 YYREEE (reference sequence). CDR3 loop: CASSLPAGGTEAFF. The CDR3, as DNA: TGTGCCAGCAGCTTGCCGGCAGGGGGCACTGAAGCTTTCTTT.

The chain employs TRBV6-5 and TRBJ2-1, with 8 bases lining up with TRBD2. Germline V gene sequence: CDR1 MNHEY, CDR2 SVGAGI. Trimming cost V 2 bases and J 8 bases; bases outside gene matches: 8. The CDR3 contains 15 residues. The CDR3 nucleotides read TGTGCCAGCAGTTACAGCGGGAGTTTATCACATGAGCAGTTCTTC. Translating gives CASSYSGSLSHEQFF.

This chain connects TRBV5-1 to TRBJ2-6; 7 bases map to TRBD1. Germline values: CDR1 SGHRS, CDR2 YFSETQ. With 5 bases clipped from V and 10 bases from J, the junction kept 3 bases outside the gene matches. The CDR3 sequence is 12 residues long. The CDR3 region is CASRWDSNVLTF. The CDR3 DNA reads TGCGCCAGCAGATGGGACAGTAACGTCCTGACTTTC.

This clone was counted once. The chain recombines TRBV25-1 with TRBJ2-7; 7 bases map to TRBD1. Germline V gene data show CDR1 as MGHDK and CDR2 as SYGVNS. There are 12 residues in the CDR3. The trim removed 4 bases at V and 5 bases at J, leaving 2 bases unmatched. CDR3 nucleotide sequence: TGTGCCAGCAGTGGACAGGGTGACGAGCAGTACTTC. Translating gives CASSGQGDEQYF.

V and J are TRBV18 and TRBJ2-4; 7 bases are a match to TRBD2. From germline, CDR1 is KGHSH and CDR2 LQKENI. CDR3 length: 17 amino acids. J gave up 1 base and V 3 bases, and 9 bases lay outside the gene matches. The CDR3 DNA follows: TGTGCCAGCTCACCGATAAAGCGGGGAGTGGCCAAAAACATTCAGTACTTC. It translates to CASSPIKRGVAKNIQYF.

This chain links TRBV3-1 (or the pseudogene TRBV3-2) with TRBJ2-5; no clear D. Germline V CDR1 and CDR2: LGHDT, YNNKEL (reference sequence). The V gene lost 1 base and the J gene lost 5 bases, with 11 bases spanning the gap. This CDR3 is 14 amino acids long. The CDR3 loop is CASSQVGQVETQYF. CDR3 in DNA: TGTGCCAGCAGCCAAGTGGGCCAGGTGGAGACCCAGTACTTC.

The rearrangement uses TRBV7-8 and TRBJ2-1; D is perhaps TRBD2 (7 bases). Germline CDR1 SGHVS, CDR2 FQNEAQ. V shed 5 bases and J shed 0 bases, with 20 bases lying between them. This CDR3 region has 18 residues. The CDR3 here is CASSPRGARMSSYNEQFF. CDR3 nucleotide sequence: TGTGCCAGCAGCCCACGGGGGGCCAGGATGAGCTCCTACAATGAGCAGTTCTTC.

The chain carries TRBV5-1 and TRBJ2-5; TRBD2 matches 11 bases. The germline V gene encodes CDR1 SGHRS and CDR2 YFSETQ. V lost 0 bases and J lost 8; bases outside the gene matches: 9. The CDR3 totals 16 residues. CDR3 nucleotide sequence: TGCGCCAGCAGCTTGGATAGCGGGGGGGCCGGTCGAACCCAGTACTTC. It codes for CASSLDSGGAGRTQYF.

This rearrangement joins TRBV7-9 to TRBJ2-1, with TRBD2 matching over 7 bases. Looked up from germline, CDR1 is SEHNR and CDR2 is FQNEAQ (reference sequence). The trim removed 5 bases at V and 4 bases at J, leaving 8 bases unmatched. The CDR3 runs 15 residues. The CDR3 DNA follows: TGTGCCAGCAGCCAGGGCGCTAGCGGATACAATGAGCAGTTCTTC. Protein: CASSQGASGYNEQFF.

The V gene is TRBV27, the J gene TRBJ1-5, with D unclear. Trimming stripped 6 bases from V and 3 bases from J, with 12 bases between. CDR1 MNHEY and CDR2 SMNVEV come from the germline V gene (reference sequence). This CDR3 comprises 14 residues. The CDR3 DNA follows: TGTGCCAGCAGGGCGCGGCAGAACAATCAGCCCCAGCATTTT. Protein product: CASRARQNNQPQHF.

This rearrangement joins TRBV21-1 to TRBJ2-6; the table's D call of TRBD1 was not tested on the DNA. TRBV21-1 is labeled a pseudogene. The CDR3 runs 19 residues. As DNA, the CDR3 is TGTGCCAGCAGCAAAATGTCCCTGTCAGGGGGCGCTGGGGCCAACGTCCTGACTTTC. This gives the protein CASSKMSLSGGAGANVLTF.

This clone is classed as medium-sized. The same CDR3 arises from other DNA sequences in this sample as well. The gene calls are TRBV4-1 and TRBJ2-2; no clear D. Trimming cost V 0 bases and J 6 bases, with 5 bases left between them. The CDR3 length is 13 residues. Looked up from germline, CDR1 is MGHRA and CDR2 is YSYEKL. The CDR3 loop is CASSQDLAGELFF. The CDR3 bases are TGCGCCAGCAGCCAAGATCTAGCCGGGGAGCTGTTTTTT.